This T cell receptor beta chain was sequenced in a study of blood T cell repertoires in COVID-19. Study details: Acute and convalescent COVID-19 samples came from the United States, Italy and Spain.

This clone was seen a handful of times. Across about two dozen US areas, participants ranged in age from 18 to 89 years. Germline CDR1 and CDR2: LGHDT and YNNKEL (reference sequence). The CDR3 runs 14 residues. Trimming removed 1 base from V and 10 bases from J; junction bases left unmatched: 5. Source study methods: Reference gene primer amplification yielded estimated nucleated cell counts. Produced via immunoSEQ multiplex PCR; TCRdb's table is partial and in-frame only. V, J and clone size were drawn from that table, and D and trimming were deduced from the DNA. The sample contains fewer than 350,000 clones, around 85% of which appear only once.

The clonotype comes from a woman aged 40 to 50 who had recovered from COVID-19. This rearrangement joins TRBV3-1 (or the pseudogene TRBV3-2) to TRBJ2-1; 9 bases align to TRBD2. The sequenced material came from PBMCs or T cells enriched from blood (not recorded which). The CDR3 coding sequence is TGTGCCAGCAGCCAAGTCTTAGCGGGAGCGGAGCAGTTCTTC. It translates to CASSQVLAGAEQFF.